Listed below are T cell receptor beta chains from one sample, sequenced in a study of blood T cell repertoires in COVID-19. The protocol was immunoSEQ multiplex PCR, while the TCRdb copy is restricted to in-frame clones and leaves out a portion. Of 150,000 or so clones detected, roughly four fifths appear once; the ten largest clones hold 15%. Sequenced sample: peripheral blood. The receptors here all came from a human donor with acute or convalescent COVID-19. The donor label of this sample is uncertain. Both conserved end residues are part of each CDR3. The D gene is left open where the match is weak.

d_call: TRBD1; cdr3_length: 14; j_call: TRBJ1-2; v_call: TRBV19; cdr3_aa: CASTGHPGGYGYTF
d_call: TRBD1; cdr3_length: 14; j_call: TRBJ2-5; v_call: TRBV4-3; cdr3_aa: CASSLGTGKETQYF
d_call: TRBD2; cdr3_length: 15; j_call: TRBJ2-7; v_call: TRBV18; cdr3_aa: CASSQAGGAGYEQYF
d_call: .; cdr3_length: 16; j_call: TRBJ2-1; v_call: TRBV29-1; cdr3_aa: CSVALRGQGLYNEQFF
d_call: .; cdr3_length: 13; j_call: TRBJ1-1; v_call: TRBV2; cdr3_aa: CASSLQISTEAFF
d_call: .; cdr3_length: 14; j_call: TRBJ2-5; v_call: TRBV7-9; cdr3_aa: CASSSGIDQETQYF
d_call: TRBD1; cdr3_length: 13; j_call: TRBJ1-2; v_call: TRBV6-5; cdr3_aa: CASTDGTGRGYTF
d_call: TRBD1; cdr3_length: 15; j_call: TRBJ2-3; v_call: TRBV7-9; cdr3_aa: CASSFTVRGTDTQYF
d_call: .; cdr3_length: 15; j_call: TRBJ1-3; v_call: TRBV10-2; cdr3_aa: CASSESSDSGNTIYF
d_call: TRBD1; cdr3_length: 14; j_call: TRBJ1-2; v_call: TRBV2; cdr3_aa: CASSDIQGPYGYTF
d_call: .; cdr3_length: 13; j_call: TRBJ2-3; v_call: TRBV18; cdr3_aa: CASSSTSLDTQYF
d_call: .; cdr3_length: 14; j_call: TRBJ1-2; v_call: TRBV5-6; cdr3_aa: CASSFWIQGYGYTF
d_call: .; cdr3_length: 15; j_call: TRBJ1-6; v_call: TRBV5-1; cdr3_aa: CASSFQQGGNSPLHF
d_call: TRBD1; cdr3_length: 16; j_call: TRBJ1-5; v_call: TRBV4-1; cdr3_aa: CASSQEWGTGRQPQHF
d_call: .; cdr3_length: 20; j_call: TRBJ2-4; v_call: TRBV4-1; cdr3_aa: CASSQDLDSSRNIAKNIQYF
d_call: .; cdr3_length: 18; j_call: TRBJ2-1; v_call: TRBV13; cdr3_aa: CASSLGPALRSSYNEQFF
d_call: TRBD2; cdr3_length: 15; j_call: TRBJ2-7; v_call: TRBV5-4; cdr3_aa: CASSFVAGITYEQYF
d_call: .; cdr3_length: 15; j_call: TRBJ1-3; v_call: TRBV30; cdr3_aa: CAWGKTPDSGNTIYF
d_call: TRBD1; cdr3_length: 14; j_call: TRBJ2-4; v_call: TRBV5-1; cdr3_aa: CASSLESGGDIQYF
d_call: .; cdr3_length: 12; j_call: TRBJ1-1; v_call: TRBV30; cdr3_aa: CAWAQGPVEAFF